Presented here are 32 T cell receptor beta chains from one specimen sequenced in a study of T cell repertoires in cytomegalovirus infection. TCRdb processed the reads anew with MiXCR; each CDR3 protein has one entry. The table has nearly 650,000 distinct CDR3 sequences, 20% to 25% seen once. Input material: CD8+ T cells from PBMCs. All receptors derive from a human donor in good health (CMV status not recorded). Some clones in this sample may be carry-over from other donors' samples.

There are many counts of this clonotype. The V call is TRBV4-1, the J call TRBJ2-5, with a weak D call TRBD2 (5 bases). Per germline, CDR1 MGHRA and CDR2 YSYEKL. Trimming pared 5 bases from V and 3 bases from J, leaving 13 bases between. The CDR3 consists of 14 residues. The CDR3 here is CASSSRTEEETQYF. CDR3 nucleotide sequence: TGCGCCAGCAGCTCCCGGACTGAAGAAGAGACCCAGTACTTC.

The DNA for the CDR3 is TGTGCCAGCAGCCAAGGATTCGGTCTAGCGGGGGGTCCGTGGAATGAGCAGTTCTTC. Protein product: CASSQGFGLAGGPWNEQFF. The chain employs TRBV14 and TRBJ2-1; 11 nucleotides align to TRBD2. J lost 7 bases, V lost 1 base, and 15 bases had no gene match. The germline gives CDR1 SGHDN, CDR2 FVKESK. The CDR3 is 19 amino acids.

This rearrangement joins TRBV2 to TRBJ2-2; D not certain. Germline V CDR1 and CDR2: SNHLY, FYNNEI. The germline V and J ends were trimmed by 7 bases and 7 bases, with 16 bases remaining between them. The CDR3 sequence is 14 residues long. The CDR3 loop reads CASTSDPGGGELFF. CDR3 coding DNA: TGTGCCAGCACCTCCGACCCGGGTGGCGGGGAGCTGTTTTTT.

The table lists this clonotype with a few counts. Here the CDR3 DNA reads TGCAGTGCTAGAGATCGACAGGGGCACTCCTACAATGAGCAGTTCTTC. Translating gives CSARDRQGHSYNEQFF. This rearrangement joins TRBV20-1 to TRBJ2-1, with TRBD1 matching over 8 bases. J gave up 0 bases and V 0 bases, and 4 bases lay outside the gene matches. The germline V gene has CDR1 DFQATT and CDR2 SNEGSKA (reference sequence). This CDR3 is 16 amino acids long.

This clonotype was seen at least ten times. The chain carries TRBV7-9 and TRBJ2-2; D not certain. This CDR3 has 15 residues. The V and J ends lost 3 bases and 2 bases respectively, with 10 bases between them. CDR1 is SEHNR and CDR2 is FQNEAQ in the germline V gene (reference sequence). The CDR3 DNA sequence: TGTGCCAGCAGCTTTGGCAGGTCAAACACCGGGGAGCTGTTTTTT. It encodes CASSFGRSNTGELFF.

The sample holds many counts of this clonotype. J is TRBJ1-2 and V is TRBV4-1; no clear D. V was trimmed by 0 bases and J by 6 bases, leaving 11 bases between them. The length of the CDR3 is 14 residues. Germline-derived CDR1 and CDR2 are MGHRA and YSYEKL. For the CDR3, the DNA is TGCGCCAGCAGCCAAGAGACGGAGTGGGATGGCTACACCTTC. Protein sequence: CASSQETEWDGYTF.

The rearrangement joins TRBV14 to TRBJ2-5, with D perhaps matching TRBD2 (5 bases). The CDR3 extends over 14 amino acids. Deletions cut 4 bases from V and 1 base from J, with 10 bases between. Germline V gives CDR1 SGHDN, CDR2 FVKESK. This chain's CDR3 is CASSPTGIQETQYF. For the CDR3, the DNA is TGTGCCAGCAGCCCTACCGGGATCCAAGAGACCCAGTACTTC. The complete variable domain, with remaining parts taken from reference TRBV14 and TRBJ2-5, reads EAGVTQFPSHSVIEKGQTVTLRCDPISGHDNLYWYRRVMGKEIKFLLHFVKESKQDESGMPNNRFLAERTGGTYSTLKVQPAELEDSGVYFCASSPTGIQETQYFGPGTRLLVL.

This CDR3 reads CASSYSGLLSSYEQYV. As DNA, the CDR3 is TGTGCCAGCAGTTACTCGGGACTCCTATCCTCCTACGAGCAGTACGTC. The chain has TRBV6-2 or TRBV6-3 and TRBJ2-7; tentative D call: TRBD2 (6 bases). CDR1 MNHEY and CDR2 SVGEGT come from the germline V gene. Deletions cut 0 bases from V and 0 bases from J, with 12 bases between. The CDR3 runs to 16 residues.

This clonotype was seen many times. The chain employs TRBV6-6 and TRBJ1-1; D not certain. The germline V gene has CDR1 MNHNY and CDR2 SVGAGI (reference sequence). Trimming shortened V by 10 bases and J by 4 bases, and 13 bases separated the two germline ends. The CDR3 has 12 residues. The CDR3 DNA reads as TGTGCCACCCAAGAAGGGATCACTGAAGCTTTCTTT. It specifies CATQEGITEAFF.

This clonotype came up a few times. The chain carries TRBV14 and TRBJ2-1; 8 nucleotides align to TRBD2. This CDR3 contains 16 residues. With V trimmed by 4 bases and J by 3 bases, 8 bases remained unmatched. Germline CDR1 SGHDN, CDR2 FVKESK. The CDR3 DNA sequence: TGTGCCAGCAGCCTACGACGGGGGGGCGTCTACAATGAGCAGTTCTTC. This encodes CASSLRRGGVYNEQFF.

A remark on this clonotype: This may be a read error: a much more frequent sequence differs by one nucleotide. This rearrangement joins TRBV7-6 to TRBJ1-3; D is unclear. This CDR3 has 13 amino acids. Per the germline V gene, CDR1 is SGHVS and CDR2 is FNYEAQ. The CDR3 DNA sequence: TGTGCCAACAGCCTCGCCCCGGGGAACACCATATATTTT. It codes for CANSLAPGNTIYF.

This clonotype showed up many times. This sequence joins TRBV7-9 and TRBJ1-1, with D tentatively TRBD1 (5 bases). Germline V lookup: CDR1 SEHNR, CDR2 FQNEAQ (reference sequence). V lost 6 bases and J 1 base, leaving 6 bases between the germline ends. The CDR3 extends over 12 amino acids. CDR3 in DNA: TGTGCCAGCAGGGGGACGAACACTGAAGCTTTCTTT. Its protein product is CASRGTNTEAFF.

The chain carries TRBV2 and TRBJ2-7; TRBD1 is a possible D gene (6 bases). The CDR3 consists of 16 residues. V lost 5 bases and J lost 1, with 18 bases in between. Germline CDR1 is SNHLY and CDR2 is FYNNEI. This chain's CDR3 is CASSITGTLTSYEQYF. CDR3 in DNA: TGTGCCAGCAGTATCACCGGGACACTTACTTCCTACGAGCAGTACTTC. The full variable domain, with the rest looked up from reference TRBV2 and TRBJ2-7, is EPEVTQTPSHQVTQMGQEVILRCVPISNHLYFYWYRQILGQKVEFLVSFYNNEISEKSEIFDDQFSVERPDGSNFTLKIRSTKLEDSAMYFCASSITGTLTSYEQYFGPGTRLTVT.

This chain uses TRBV11-2 with TRBJ1-3; tentatively, D is TRBD1 (5 bases). The germline CDR1 and CDR2 sequences are SGHAT and FQNNGV. The ends were cut back, 5 bases at V and 4 bases at J, with 15 bases in the middle. This CDR3 region has 15 residues. CDR3 protein: CASSLRDGRGNTIYF. CDR3 nucleotides: TGTGCCAGCAGCCTGCGGGACGGACGGGGAAACACCATATATTTT.

This clonotype was found a few times. The V and J genes are TRBV10-1 and TRBJ2-7; possible D gene TRBD2, 6 bases. The CDR3 is 12 amino acids. Germline CDR1 WNHNN, CDR2 SYGVQD (reference sequence). V was trimmed by 6 bases and J by 3 bases, leaving 9 bases between them. The CDR3 coding sequence is TGCGCCAGCAGCGGGACTTACTACGAGCAGTACTTC. As protein: CASSGTYYEQYF.

The rearrangement joins TRBV10-3 to TRBJ1-5; tentative D call: TRBD1 (5 bases). In germline, CDR1 is ENHRY, CDR2 SYGVKD. V lost 2 bases and J 3 bases, leaving 8 bases between the germline ends. CDR3 length: 14 amino acids. CDR3 DNA: TGTGCCATCAGTGAGGACAGAAACAATCAGCCCCAGCATTTT. Protein: CAISEDRNNQPQHF.

This clonotype has more than one count but fewer than ten. An end of the junction differs from the germline gene, which may be a read error. This rearrangement joins TRBV20-1 to TRBJ2-1; 7 bases fit TRBD1. The CDR3 length is 16 residues. Germline CDR1 and CDR2: DFQATT and SNEGSKA (reference sequence). The CDR3 nucleotides are TGCAGTGTTCCGAAGATCCCGGGACAGTCCTTCAATGAGCAGTTCTTC. Its protein product is CSVPKIPGQSFNEQFF.

V is TRBV6-2 or TRBV6-3 and J is TRBJ2-7; possibly TRBD2 for D (7 bases). Trimming pared 2 bases from V and 0 bases from J, leaving 8 bases between. CDR1 and CDR2 (germline): MNHEY, SVGEGT. The CDR3 covers 14 residues. The CDR3 DNA is TGTGCCAGCAGTTACGGGGGGGCCTCCTACGAGCAGTACGTC. Translated, it gives CASSYGGASYEQYV.

The chain is built from TRBV20-1 and TRBJ2-7; 8 positions agree with TRBD1. The CDR3 has 16 residues. CDR1 DFQATT and CDR2 SNEGSKA come from the germline V gene (reference sequence). V dropped 1 base and J dropped 4; count of bases not matched to a gene: 12. CDR3 amino acids: CSARVLRGQDLYEQYF. Written as DNA, the CDR3 is TGCAGTGCTAGAGTCCTAAGGGGACAGGATCTTTACGAGCAGTACTTC.

Many counts were recorded for this clonotype. The chain combines TRBV14 with TRBJ2-7; no firm D call. Germline CDR1 SGHDN, CDR2 FVKESK. This CDR3 has 11 residues. V lost 1 base and J lost 4, with 2 bases in between. The CDR3 coding sequence is TGTGCCAGCAGCCAAGCTTACGAGCAGTACTTC. Translating it yields CASSQAYEQYF. Together with reference TRBV14 and TRBJ2-7, the CDR3 gives the full variable domain: EAGVTQFPSHSVIEKGQTVTLRCDPISGHDNLYWYRRVMGKEIKFLLHFVKESKQDESGMPNNRFLAERTGGTYSTLKVQPAELEDSGVYFCASSQAYEQYFGPGTRLTVT.

This clonotype was seen repeatedly, ten times or more. The chain combines TRBV4-1 with TRBJ1-5; D not certain. Germline V gene data show CDR1 as MGHRA and CDR2 as YSYEKL. This CDR3 contains 15 residues. V was shortened by 1 base and J by 1 base, with 8 bases between the two germline ends. The CDR3 loop reads CASSQVWVSNQPQHF. CDR3 nucleotide sequence: TGCGCCAGCAGCCAAGTGTGGGTGAGCAATCAGCCCCAGCATTTT.

In its sample, this clonotype was seen once. This chain joins TRBV27 and TRBJ2-3, with D tentatively TRBD1 (6 bases). The V gene's germline CDR1 is MNHEY and CDR2 SMNVEV (reference sequence). The CDR3 totals 15 residues. Deletions cut 6 bases from V and 2 bases from J, with 15 bases between. The CDR3 nucleotides read TGTGCCAGCAGCCCTGGGACATTCCACACAGATACGCAGTATTTT. Translation gives CASSPGTFHTDTQYF.

In nucleotides, the CDR3 is TGTGCCAGCAGCCACAGGGGCCTCGAAGACATTCAGTACTTC. The encoded protein is CASSHRGLEDIQYF. V usage is TRBV12-3 or TRBV12-4 and J usage is TRBJ2-4; 7 positions match TRBD1. The CDR3 is 14 residues long. Trimming removed 6 bases from V and 8 bases from J; junction bases left unmatched: 10.

This clonotype was counted only a few times. The J gene is TRBJ1-5, the V gene TRBV29-1; D gene uncertain. Germline CDR1 and CDR2: SQVTM and ANQGSEA. V dropped 4 bases and J dropped 6 bases, with 10 bases sitting between them. The CDR3 extends over 12 amino acids. The CDR3 here is CSVGSGGQPQHF. The CDR3 DNA sequence: TGCAGCGTTGGTTCGGGAGGTCAGCCCCAGCATTTT.

This clonotype was seen more than once but under ten times. The rearrangement joins TRBV29-1 to TRBJ2-2, with D possibly TRBD2 on 6 matching bases. Trimming shortened V by 7 bases and J by 0 bases, and 18 bases separated the two germline ends. Germline V gene lookup returns CDR1 SQVTM and CDR2 ANQGSEA. This CDR3 contains 16 residues. The CDR3 sequence: CSAAGLTDANTGELFF. CDR3 bases: TGCAGCGCCGCGGGGTTGACAGATGCGAACACCGGGGAGCTGTTTTTT.

The V gene is TRBV28, the J gene TRBJ2-1; D is perhaps TRBD2 (5 bases). CDR3 length: 14 residues. V was trimmed by 3 bases and J by 4 bases, leaving 10 bases between them. Germline CDR1 is MDHEN and CDR2 is SYDVKM. This CDR3 reads CASSFWQRYNEQFF. The CDR3 nucleotides are TGTGCCAGCAGTTTTTGGCAGCGGTACAATGAGCAGTTCTTC.

The chain combines TRBV13 with TRBJ2-5; D is perhaps TRBD1 or TRBD2 (5 bases each). CDR1 and CDR2 (germline): PRHDT, FYEKMQ (reference sequence). V lost 8 bases, J lost 6 bases, and 22 bases lay in between. This CDR3 has 15 amino acids. The CDR3 region is CASGPGLGAGKTQYF. The DNA for the CDR3 is TGTGCCAGCGGCCCGGGGCTCGGGGCCGGAAAGACCCAGTACTTC.

This clonotype appeared a few times. CDR3 region: CASTGGSGGISTDTQYF. CDR3 bases: TGTGCCAGCACGGGAGGTAGCGGGGGCATTAGCACAGATACGCAGTATTTT. The rearrangement joins TRBV6-5 to TRBJ2-3; 9 bases are a match to TRBD2. This CDR3 contains 17 residues. CDR1 is MNHEY, CDR2 SVGAGI, per germline. Trimming took 7 bases from V and 0 from J; bases not matched to a gene: 11.

At least ten counts were recorded for this clonotype. The V gene is TRBV7-9, the J gene TRBJ1-5, with D hard to call. There are 13 residues in the CDR3. The germline CDR1 and CDR2 sequences are SEHNR and FQNEAQ (reference sequence). The germline V and J ends were trimmed by 6 bases and 6 bases, with 12 bases remaining between them. The CDR3: CASSPAGFQPQHF. CDR3 bases: TGTGCCAGCAGTCCTGCCGGGTTTCAGCCCCAGCATTTT.

Only a few counts were recorded for this clonotype. The chain links TRBV12-3 or TRBV12-4 to TRBJ2-2; D is unresolved. The CDR3 spans 15 residues. V was shortened by 2 bases and J by 4 bases, with 11 bases between the two germline ends. Written as DNA, the CDR3 is TGTGCCAGCAGTTTACCAGACCTCCCCACCGGGGAGCTGTTTTTT. Its translation is CASSLPDLPTGELFF.

The chain uses TRBV7-9 and TRBJ2-2; D is possibly TRBD1 (5 bases). This CDR3 has 15 amino acids. CDR1 SEHNR and CDR2 FQNEAQ come from the germline V gene (reference sequence). The V end was cut by 0 bases, the J end by 9 bases, with 14 bases between. CDR3 in DNA: TGTGCCAGCAGCTTAGCGACAGACCCCCGGCGGGAGCTGTTTTTT. Residues: CASSLATDPRRELFF.

This clonotype was detected a few times. The chain links TRBV12-3 or TRBV12-4 to TRBJ1-1; the D gene is possibly TRBD1 (5 bases). V lost 4 bases and J 6 bases, leaving 15 bases between the germline ends. The CDR3 runs 14 residues. The CDR3 sequence is CASSYRLQGPEAFF. The CDR3 nucleotides are TGTGCCAGCAGTTATAGACTGCAGGGACCTGAAGCTTTCTTT.